This T cell receptor (beta chain) was obtained from a study of graft-versus-host responses after intestinal transplantation. At the level of the study: Tacrolimus plus steroids were given to all recipients for about 3 years, preceded by anti-thymocyte globulin induction.

The repertoire was sequenced with immunoSEQ multiplex PCR; TCRdb's copy has only in-frame clones and lacks some. The table shows approximately 130,000 clones, with over 85% occurring only once. Germline CDR1 reads MNHNS; CDR2 reads SASEGT. Trimming removed 5 bases from V and 5 bases from J, with 12 bases in between. The CDR3 is made up of 13 amino acids. In the case of this clone: Its antigen is currently unknown.

Study-level findings and limits: Peak levels of circulating GvH clones tracked with early post-transplant HvG declines. When patients had graft-donor T cell macrochimerism, their allografts held high graft-versus-host to host-versus-graft clonal ratios.

The specimen comprised unstimulated CD4+ T cells sorted from spleen or lymph node cells, sampled before intestinal transplant. This sequence was found in a human donor who received an intestinal transplant. The chain is built from TRBV6-1 and TRBJ2-5, with unresolved D. CDR3 sequence (DNA): TGTGCCAGCAGTATATTCGGCCGGGAGACCCAGTACTTC. Protein product: CASSIFGRETQYF.